The 20 T cell receptor beta chains below come from one sample, sequenced in a study of blood T cell repertoires in COVID-19. Repertoires were generated with immunoSEQ multiplex PCR, while TCRdb's copy carries only in-frame clones and drops some. Of fewer than 90,000 clones in the sample, 84% were seen once. Sequencing used peripheral blood. All receptors derive from a human donor in a cohort sampled during active COVID-19.

This clone appeared a single time. CDR3 sequence: CASSPLRDEQYF. The CDR3 DNA is TGTGCCAGCAGCCCATTGCGGGACGAGCAGTACTTC. The chain links TRBV28 to TRBJ2-7; D perhaps matches TRBD2 (5 bases). V lost 6 bases and J 5 bases, leaving 11 bases between the germline ends. Germline assignment: CDR1 MDHEN and CDR2 SYDVKM. The CDR3 loop spans 12 amino acids.

The chain uses TRBV27 and TRBJ1-1; 7 bases agree with TRBD1. The CDR3 is 14 amino acids. V was clipped by 0 bases and J by 4 bases; unmatched bases: 2. The V gene's germline CDR1 is MNHEY and CDR2 SMNVEV (reference sequence). CDR3 DNA: TGTGCCAGCAGTTTATCCCAGGGGGTCACTGAAGCTTTCTTT. Its protein is CASSLSQGVTEAFF.

The V gene is TRBV6-5, the J gene TRBJ2-7; a weak D match, TRBD2 (7 bases). The length of the CDR3 is 13 residues. The germline V gene has CDR1 MNHEY and CDR2 SVGAGI. Trimming took off 11 bases at V and 0 bases at J, with 14 bases between the two ends. CDR3 coding DNA: TGTGCCGGGGGGGGGCAGCCCTCCTACGAGCAGTACTTC. It codes for CAGGGQPSYEQYF.

This sequence joins TRBV18 and TRBJ2-5, with TRBD1 as a possible D gene (5 bases). Trimming shortened V by 2 bases and J by 0 bases, and 13 bases separated the two germline ends. CDR1 and CDR2 (germline): KGHSH, LQKENI. The CDR3 extends over 16 amino acids. DNA of the CDR3: TGTGCCAGCTCACCAACCAGAGACAGCTACCAAGAGACCCAGTACTTC. Protein: CASSPTRDSYQETQYF.

V gene TRBV19 combines with J gene TRBJ2-1, with 9 bases that match TRBD1. V shed 5 bases and J 3 bases; nucleotides not matched to a gene: 11. CDR3 length: 17 amino acids. Germline CDR1 and CDR2: LNHDA and SQIVND (reference sequence). CDR3 bases: TGTGCCAGTAGTTCTCCCACCGGGGACAGGGTCTACAATGAGCAGTTCTTC. It codes for CASSSPTGDRVYNEQFF.

J is TRBJ1-1 and V is TRBV5-1, with D possibly matching TRBD1 (6 bases). This CDR3 is 13 amino acids long. V lost 4 bases and J 7 bases, leaving 14 bases between the germline ends. The germline CDR1 and CDR2 sequences are SGHRS and YFSETQ. The CDR3 protein is CASSLQGNSEAFF. DNA for the CDR3: TGCGCCAGCAGCCTACAGGGTAATAGTGAAGCTTTCTTT.

The chain combines TRBV7-9 with TRBJ1-5; 8 bases are shared with TRBD1. Germline V gives CDR1 SEHNR, CDR2 FQNEAQ (reference sequence). The CDR3 runs to 14 residues. Germline trimming cut 3 bases from V and 7 bases from J; bases unmatched to any gene: 5. The CDR3 loop is CASSFDRGDQPQHF. In DNA, the CDR3 is TGTGCCAGCAGCTTCGACAGGGGAGACCAGCCCCAGCATTTT. The full variable domain, rest sourced from reference TRBV7-9 and TRBJ1-5, is DTGVSQNPRHKITKRGQNVTFRCDPISEHNRLYWYRQTLGQGPEFLTYFQNEAQLEKSRLLSDRFSAERPKGSFSTLEIQRTEQGDSAMYLCASSFDRGDQPQHFGDGTRLSIL.

This chain connects TRBV5-6 to TRBJ2-7, with a tentative D call TRBD2 (6 bases). This CDR3 comprises 16 residues. Trimming took off 3 bases at V and 0 bases at J, with 16 bases between the two ends. Germline loops: CDR1 SGHDT, CDR2 YYEEEE. The CDR3 is CASSSFHGGASYEQYF. The CDR3 DNA reads as TGTGCCAGCAGCTCTTTCCACGGAGGGGCCTCCTACGAGCAGTACTTC.

This clone was detected a few times. The rearrangement links TRBV7-9 to TRBJ2-5, with unresolved D. Between the trimmed V and J ends, which lost 6 bases and 4 bases, there was a span of 15 bases. Germline CDR1 is SEHNR and CDR2 is FQNEAQ (reference sequence). The CDR3 length is 14 residues. The DNA for the CDR3 is TGTGCCAGCAGTTCTGACTTGCCGCGAGAGACCCAGTACTTC. Amino acids: CASSSDLPRETQYF.

The genes are TRBV5-1 and TRBJ2-1, with 9 positions matching TRBD2. The CDR3 runs 16 residues. Germline-derived CDR1 and CDR2 are SGHRS and YFSETQ. V lost 5 bases, J lost 0 bases, and 6 bases stayed unmatched. CDR3 residues: CASSSNSGSSYNEQFF. CDR3 DNA sequence: TGCGCCAGCAGTTCTAATAGCGGGAGCTCCTACAATGAGCAGTTCTTC.

The rearrangement joins TRBV27 to TRBJ2-5; TRBD2 aligns across 9 bases. The junction had 7 bases not matched to a gene; V was cut back by 4 bases and J by 7 bases. Looked up from germline, CDR1 is MNHEY and CDR2 is SMNVEV (reference sequence). CDR3 size: 14 residues. The CDR3 DNA follows: TGTGCCAGCAGTTCGCGGGAGGGCCGGGGGACCCAGTACTTC. The encoded protein is CASSSREGRGTQYF.

V usage is TRBV11-2 and J usage is TRBJ1-3; possible D gene TRBD1, 6 bases. Germline V lookup: CDR1 SGHAT, CDR2 FQNNGV. CDR3 length equals 14 residues. V was trimmed by 5 bases and J by 4 bases, leaving 12 bases between them. CDR3 nucleotide sequence: TGTGCCAGCAGCATTACAGGGTCCGGAAACACCATATATTTT. Protein sequence: CASSITGSGNTIYF.

V and J are TRBV27 and TRBJ2-7, with TRBD2 matching 13 bases. J gave up 7 bases and V 5 bases, and 20 bases lay outside the gene matches. Germline CDR1 MNHEY, CDR2 SMNVEV (reference sequence). The CDR3 consists of 19 residues. CDR3 loop: CASSPLSLTSGGWGGEQYF. For the CDR3, the DNA is TGTGCCAGCAGTCCCCTATCCCTGACTAGCGGGGGGTGGGGTGGAGAGCAGTACTTC.

The chain carries TRBV6-5 and TRBJ2-7, with 10 bases lining up with TRBD2. The CDR3 runs 15 residues. The ends lost 8 bases at V and 2 bases at J; junction bases unmatched: 9. The germline V gene has CDR1 MNHEY and CDR2 SVGAGI. The CDR3 sequence: CASRPGAGGAYEQYF. CDR3 DNA sequence: TGTGCCAGCCGCCCAGGAGCGGGAGGGGCCTACGAGCAGTACTTC.

The V and J genes are TRBV4-2 and TRBJ2-3, with D possibly matching TRBD2 (6 bases). V was clipped by 2 bases and J by 2 bases, with 11 bases between them. The CDR3 contains 15 residues. Germline V CDR1 and CDR2: LGHNA, YNFKEQ. The CDR3 DNA sequence: TGTGCCAGCAGCCAAAGGCGGGATCCCACAGATACGCAGTATTTT. It translates to CASSQRRDPTDTQYF.

The chain carries TRBV6-5 and TRBJ2-7, with 7 positions matching TRBD1. The germline gives CDR1 MNHEY, CDR2 SVGAGI. Unmatched junction bases numbered 10, after V lost 7 bases and J lost 4 bases. This CDR3 is 14 amino acids long. The CDR3 sequence is CASKRARGLYEQYF. For the CDR3, the DNA is TGTGCCAGCAAAAGGGCCAGGGGGTTATACGAGCAGTACTTC.

In this sample, this clone turned up once. This CDR3 reads CASSSRGALEQYF. The CDR3 region has the DNA TGTGCCAGCAGCTCCCGAGGCGCCCTCGAGCAGTACTTC. This chain joins TRBV5-5 and TRBJ2-7; D uncertain. Germline lookup yields CDR1 SGHKS and CDR2 YYEKEE (reference sequence). The CDR3 is made up of 13 amino acids. Trimming removed 3 bases from V and 6 bases from J, with 13 bases in between.

The chain couples TRBV7-9 to TRBJ2-5; no firm D call. Germline assignment: CDR1 SEHNR and CDR2 FQNEAQ (reference sequence). CDR3 length equals 14 residues. The germline V and J ends were trimmed by 4 bases and 4 bases, with 13 bases remaining between them. Here the CDR3 DNA reads TGTGCCAGCAGCTCAGAGGTGGCTCGAGAGACCCAGTACTTC. Translation gives CASSSEVARETQYF.

This chain connects TRBV2 to TRBJ2-7, with 11 bases aligning to TRBD2. Looked up from germline, CDR1 is SNHLY and CDR2 is FYNNEI. Unmatched junction bases numbered 8, after V lost 8 bases and J lost 5 bases. The CDR3 is made up of 14 amino acids. The CDR3 protein is CASSVLAGEDEQYF. The CDR3 nucleotides are TGTGCCAGCTCCGTACTAGCGGGAGAAGACGAGCAGTACTTC.

The chain employs TRBV5-1 and TRBJ2-7, with 9 positions matching TRBD1. CDR1 and CDR2 (germline): SGHRS, YFSETQ. J gave up 4 bases and V 4 bases, and 9 bases lay outside the gene matches. The CDR3 spans 15 residues. DNA for the CDR3: TGCGCCAGCAGCGAGAAAGGGACAGGGACGTACGAGCAGTACTTC. Translation gives CASSEKGTGTYEQYF.